The 2 T cell receptor beta chains given below trace back to one sample, sequenced in a study of metastatic and nonmetastatic thyroid tumors. Thyroid surgery was preceded by no treatment in any patient. TCRdb re-analyzed the PCR reads through MiXCR. The sample records approximately 30,000 clones, roughly 15% being singletons. Sequencing was performed on blood. The receptors were sampled from a female donor with papillary thyroid cancer or a benign thyroid nodule (not recorded which). Some clones in this sample may be carry-over from other donors' samples.

The table lists this clone with many counts. The gene calls are TRBV12-3 or TRBV12-4 and TRBJ1-1; D possibly corresponds to TRBD1 (5 bases). Trimming took 3 bases from V and 4 from J, leaving 9 bases between them. This CDR3 has 13 residues. The CDR3 is CASSLSGATEAFF. CDR3 coding DNA: TGTGCCAGCAGTTTGTCTGGGGCCACTGAAGCTTTCTTT.

The CDR3 DNA is TGCAGTGCTAGAACCGACAGGATTGCCCAAAACACTGAAGCTTTCTTT. Translation gives CSARTDRIAQNTEAFF. This chain joins TRBV20-1 and TRBJ1-1; tentative D call: TRBD1 (6 bases). The CDR3 sequence is 16 residues long. V dropped 2 bases and J dropped 2 bases, with 18 bases sitting between them. CDR1 is DFQATT, CDR2 SNEGSKA, per germline (reference sequence).